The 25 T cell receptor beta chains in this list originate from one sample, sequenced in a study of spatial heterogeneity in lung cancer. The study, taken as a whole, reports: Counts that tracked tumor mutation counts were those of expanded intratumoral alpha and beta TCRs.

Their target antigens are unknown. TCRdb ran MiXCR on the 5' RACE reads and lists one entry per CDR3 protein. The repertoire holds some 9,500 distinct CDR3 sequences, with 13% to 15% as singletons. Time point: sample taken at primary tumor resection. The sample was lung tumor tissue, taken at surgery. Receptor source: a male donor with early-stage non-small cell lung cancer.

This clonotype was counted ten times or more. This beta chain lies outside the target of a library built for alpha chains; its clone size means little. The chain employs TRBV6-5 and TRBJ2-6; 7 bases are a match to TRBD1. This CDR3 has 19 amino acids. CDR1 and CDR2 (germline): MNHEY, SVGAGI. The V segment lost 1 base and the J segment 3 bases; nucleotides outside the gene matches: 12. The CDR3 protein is CASSYFATGLQVGANVLTF. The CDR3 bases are TGTGCCAGCAGTTACTTCGCGACAGGGCTACAAGTTGGGGCCAACGTCCTGACTTTC.

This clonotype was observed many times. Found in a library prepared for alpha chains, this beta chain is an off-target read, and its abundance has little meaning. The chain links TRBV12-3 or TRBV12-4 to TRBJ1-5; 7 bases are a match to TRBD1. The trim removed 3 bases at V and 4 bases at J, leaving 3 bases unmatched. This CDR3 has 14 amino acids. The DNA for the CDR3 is TGTGCCAGCAGTTTGACAGGGCCGAATCAGCCCCAGCATTTT. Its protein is CASSLTGPNQPQHF.

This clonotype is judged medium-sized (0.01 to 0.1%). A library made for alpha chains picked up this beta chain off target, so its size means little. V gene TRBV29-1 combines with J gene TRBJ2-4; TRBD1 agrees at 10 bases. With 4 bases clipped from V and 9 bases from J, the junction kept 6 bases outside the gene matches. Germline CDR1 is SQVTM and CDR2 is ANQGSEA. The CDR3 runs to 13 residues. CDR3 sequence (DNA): TGCAGCGTTGGAGGGACAGGGGTTACCATTCAGTACTTC. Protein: CSVGGTGVTIQYF.

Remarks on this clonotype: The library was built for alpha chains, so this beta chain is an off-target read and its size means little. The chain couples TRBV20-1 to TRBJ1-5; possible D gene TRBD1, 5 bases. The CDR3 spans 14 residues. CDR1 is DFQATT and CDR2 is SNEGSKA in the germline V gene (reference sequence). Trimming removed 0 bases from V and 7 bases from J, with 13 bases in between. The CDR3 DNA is TGCAGTGCTAGAGACTTAACAGGTCTCCAGCCCCAGCATTTT. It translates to CSARDLTGLQPQHF.

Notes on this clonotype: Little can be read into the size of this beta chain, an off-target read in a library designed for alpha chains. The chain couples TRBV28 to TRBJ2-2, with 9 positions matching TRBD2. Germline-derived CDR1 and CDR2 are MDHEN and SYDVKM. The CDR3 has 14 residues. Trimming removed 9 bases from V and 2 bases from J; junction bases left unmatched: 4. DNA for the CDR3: TGTGCCAGTCCGACTAGCGGAAACACCGGGGAGCTGTTTTTT. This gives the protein CASPTSGNTGELFF.

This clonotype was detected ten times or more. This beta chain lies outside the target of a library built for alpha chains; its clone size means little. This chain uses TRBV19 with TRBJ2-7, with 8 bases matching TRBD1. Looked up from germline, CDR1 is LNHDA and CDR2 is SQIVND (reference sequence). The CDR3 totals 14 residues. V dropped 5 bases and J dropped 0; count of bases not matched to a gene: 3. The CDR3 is CASSRQGSSYEQYF. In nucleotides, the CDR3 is TGTGCCAGTAGTCGACAGGGGTCCTCCTACGAGCAGTACTTC.

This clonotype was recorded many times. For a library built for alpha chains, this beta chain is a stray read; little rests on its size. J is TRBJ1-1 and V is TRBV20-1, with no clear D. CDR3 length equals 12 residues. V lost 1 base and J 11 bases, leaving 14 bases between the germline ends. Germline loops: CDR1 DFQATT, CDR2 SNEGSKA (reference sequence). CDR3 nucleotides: TGCAGTGCTAGAGTCATCCCCTCGCGGGCTTTCTTT. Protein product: CSARVIPSRAFF.

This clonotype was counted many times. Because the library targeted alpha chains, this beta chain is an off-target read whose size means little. In DNA, the CDR3 is TGTGCCAGCAGGAGGACAGTCGCAACTAATGAAAAACTGTTTTTT. Translation gives CASRRTVATNEKLFF. V is TRBV2 and J is TRBJ1-4; D possibly corresponds to TRBD1 (6 bases). Germline CDR1 is SNHLY and CDR2 is FYNNEI. Trimming took off 6 bases at V and 0 bases at J, with 11 bases between the two ends. CDR3 length: 15 amino acids.

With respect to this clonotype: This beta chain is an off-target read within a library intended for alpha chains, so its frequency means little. Here the CDR3 DNA reads TGTGCCAGCAGCGCCAACCTAGCGGGGGCCTACAATGAGCAGTTCTTC. Encoded protein: CASSANLAGAYNEQFF. This rearrangement joins TRBV4-2 to TRBJ2-1; TRBD2 matches 10 bases. V dropped 5 bases and J dropped 2; count of bases not matched to a gene: 6. Germline values: CDR1 LGHNA, CDR2 YNFKEQ. This CDR3 spans 16 amino acids.

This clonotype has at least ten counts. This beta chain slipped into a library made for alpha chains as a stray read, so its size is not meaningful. The CDR3 protein is CASSRDRQETQYF. CDR3 DNA sequence: TGTGCCAGCAGCCGAGACAGGCAAGAGACCCAGTACTTC. The chain is built from TRBV11-2 and TRBJ2-5; D perhaps matches TRBD1 (6 bases). CDR1 and CDR2 from the germline V gene are SGHAT and FQNNGV. Trimming removed 5 bases at V and 2 bases at J, with 9 bases between. This CDR3 has 13 amino acids.

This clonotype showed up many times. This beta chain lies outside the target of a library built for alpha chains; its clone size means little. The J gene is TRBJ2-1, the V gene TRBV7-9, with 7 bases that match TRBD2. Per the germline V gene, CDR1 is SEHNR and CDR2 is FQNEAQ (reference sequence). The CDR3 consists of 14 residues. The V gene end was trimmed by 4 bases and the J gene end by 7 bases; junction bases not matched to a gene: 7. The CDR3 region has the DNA TGTGCCAGCAGCTCAAGCGGGAACCCGAATGAGCAGTTCTTC. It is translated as CASSSSGNPNEQFF.

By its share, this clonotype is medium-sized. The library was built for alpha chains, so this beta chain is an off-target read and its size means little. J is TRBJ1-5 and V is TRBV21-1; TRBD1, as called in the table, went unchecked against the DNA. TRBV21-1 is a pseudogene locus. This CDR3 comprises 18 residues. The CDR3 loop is CASSKGERDRASNQPQHF. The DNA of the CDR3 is TGTGCCAGCAGCAAAGGGGAAAGGGACAGGGCGAGCAATCAGCCCCAGCATTTT.

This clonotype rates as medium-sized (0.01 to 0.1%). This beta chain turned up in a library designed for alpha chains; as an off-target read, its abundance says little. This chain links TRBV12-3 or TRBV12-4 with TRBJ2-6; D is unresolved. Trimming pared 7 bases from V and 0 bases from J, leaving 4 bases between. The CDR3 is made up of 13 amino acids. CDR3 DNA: TGTGCCAGCAAGATCTCTGGGGCCAACGTCCTGACTTTC. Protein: CASKISGANVLTF.

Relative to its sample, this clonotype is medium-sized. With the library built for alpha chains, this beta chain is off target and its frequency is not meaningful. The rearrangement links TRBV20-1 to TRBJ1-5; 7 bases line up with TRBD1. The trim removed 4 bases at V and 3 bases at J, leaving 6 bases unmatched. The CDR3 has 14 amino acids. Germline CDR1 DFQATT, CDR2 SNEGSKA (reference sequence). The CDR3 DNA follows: TGCAGTGCTACCAGGGGGGCGGTCAATCAGCCCCAGCATTTT. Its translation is CSATRGAVNQPQHF.

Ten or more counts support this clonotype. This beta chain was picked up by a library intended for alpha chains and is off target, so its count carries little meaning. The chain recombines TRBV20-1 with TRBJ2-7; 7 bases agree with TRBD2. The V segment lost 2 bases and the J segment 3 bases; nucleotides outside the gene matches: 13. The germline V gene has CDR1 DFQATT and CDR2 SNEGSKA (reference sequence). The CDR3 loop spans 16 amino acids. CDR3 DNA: TGCAGTGCTAGATACGGACTAGTCAACCCGTACTACGAGCAGTACTTC. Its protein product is CSARYGLVNPYYEQYF.

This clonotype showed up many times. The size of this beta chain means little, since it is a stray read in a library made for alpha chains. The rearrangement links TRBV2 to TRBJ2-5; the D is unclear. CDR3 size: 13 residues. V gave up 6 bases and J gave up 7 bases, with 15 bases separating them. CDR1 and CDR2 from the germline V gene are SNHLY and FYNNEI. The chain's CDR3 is CASRDANSGTQYF. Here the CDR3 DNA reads TGTGCCAGCAGGGATGCTAACTCGGGGACCCAGTACTTC.

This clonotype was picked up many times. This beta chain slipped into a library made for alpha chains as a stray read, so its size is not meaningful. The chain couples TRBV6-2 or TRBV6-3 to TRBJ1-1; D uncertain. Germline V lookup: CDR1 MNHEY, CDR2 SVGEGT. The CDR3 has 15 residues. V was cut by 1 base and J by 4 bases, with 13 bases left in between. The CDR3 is CASSYYGSRGTEAFF. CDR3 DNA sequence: TGTGCCAGCAGTTACTATGGATCCCGGGGCACTGAAGCTTTCTTT.

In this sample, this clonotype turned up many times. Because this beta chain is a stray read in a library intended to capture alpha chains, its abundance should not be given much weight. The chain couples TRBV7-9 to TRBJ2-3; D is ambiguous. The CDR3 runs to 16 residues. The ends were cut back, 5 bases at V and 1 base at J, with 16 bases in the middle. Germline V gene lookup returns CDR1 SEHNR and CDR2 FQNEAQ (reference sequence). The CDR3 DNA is TGTGCCAGCAGCCCGATCTATGGAACCGGCACAGATACGCAGTATTTT. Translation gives CASSPIYGTGTDTQYF. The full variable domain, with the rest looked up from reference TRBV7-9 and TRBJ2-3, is DTGVSQNPRHKITKRGQNVTFRCDPISEHNRLYWYRQTLGQGPEFLTYFQNEAQLEKSRLLSDRFSAERPKGSFSTLEIQRTEQGDSAMYLCASSPIYGTGTDTQYFGPGTRLTVL.

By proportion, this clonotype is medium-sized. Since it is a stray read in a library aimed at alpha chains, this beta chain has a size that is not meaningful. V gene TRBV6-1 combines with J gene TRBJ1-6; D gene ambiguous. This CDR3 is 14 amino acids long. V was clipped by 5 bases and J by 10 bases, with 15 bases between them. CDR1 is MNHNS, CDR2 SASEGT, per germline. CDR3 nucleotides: TGTGCCAGCAGTCGGGAACAGTTTGGATCACCCCTCCACTTT. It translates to CASSREQFGSPLHF.

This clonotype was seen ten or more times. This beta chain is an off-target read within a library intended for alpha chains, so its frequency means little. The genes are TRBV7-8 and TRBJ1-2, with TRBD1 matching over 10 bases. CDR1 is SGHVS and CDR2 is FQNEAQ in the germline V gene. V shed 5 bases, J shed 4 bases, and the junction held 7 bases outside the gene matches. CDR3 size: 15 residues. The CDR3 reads CASSPDRGQGYGYTF. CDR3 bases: TGTGCCAGCAGCCCCGACAGGGGGCAAGGCTATGGCTACACCTTC.

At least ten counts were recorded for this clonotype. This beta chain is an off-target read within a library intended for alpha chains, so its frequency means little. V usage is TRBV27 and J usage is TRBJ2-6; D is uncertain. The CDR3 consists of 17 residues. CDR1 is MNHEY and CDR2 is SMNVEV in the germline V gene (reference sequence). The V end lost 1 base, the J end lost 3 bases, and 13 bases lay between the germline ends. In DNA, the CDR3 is TGTGCCAGCAGTTTATACCCGGGCTCGGGTGGGGCCAACGTCCTGACTTTC. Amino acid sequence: CASSLYPGSGGANVLTF.

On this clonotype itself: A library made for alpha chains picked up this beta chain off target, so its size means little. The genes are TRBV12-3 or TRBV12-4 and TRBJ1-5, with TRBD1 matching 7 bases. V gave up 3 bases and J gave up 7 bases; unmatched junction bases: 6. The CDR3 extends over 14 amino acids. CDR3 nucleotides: TGTGCCAGCAGTTTTACAGGGGACGGGCAGCCCCAGCATTTT. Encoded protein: CASSFTGDGQPQHF.

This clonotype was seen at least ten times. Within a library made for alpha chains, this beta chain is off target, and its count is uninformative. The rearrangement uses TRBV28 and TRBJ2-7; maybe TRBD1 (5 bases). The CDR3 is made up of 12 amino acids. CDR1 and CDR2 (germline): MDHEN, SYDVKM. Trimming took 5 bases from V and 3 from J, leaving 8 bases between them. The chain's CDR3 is CASSLQGYEQYF. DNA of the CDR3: TGTGCCAGCAGTCTCCAGGGCTACGAGCAGTACTTC.

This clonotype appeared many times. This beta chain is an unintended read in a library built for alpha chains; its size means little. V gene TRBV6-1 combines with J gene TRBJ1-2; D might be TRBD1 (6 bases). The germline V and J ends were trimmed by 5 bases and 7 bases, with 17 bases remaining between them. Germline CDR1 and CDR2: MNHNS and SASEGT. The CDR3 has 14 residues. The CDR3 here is CASSPNYRAIGYTF. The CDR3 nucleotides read TGTGCCAGCAGTCCTAATTACAGGGCTATTGGCTACACCTTC.

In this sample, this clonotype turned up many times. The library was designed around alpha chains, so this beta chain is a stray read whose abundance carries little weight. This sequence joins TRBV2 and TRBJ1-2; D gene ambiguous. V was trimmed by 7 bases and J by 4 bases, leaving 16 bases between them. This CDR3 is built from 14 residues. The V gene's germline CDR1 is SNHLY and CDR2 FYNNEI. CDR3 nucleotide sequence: TGTGCCAGCATTGGAACCACAAGGTTCTATGGCTACACCTTC. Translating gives CASIGTTRFYGYTF.